The 17 T cell receptor beta chains below were found in one sample sequenced in a study of sequential checkpoint blockade in melanoma. Only in-frame clones appear in the TCRdb table, and some are missing; sequencing was by immunoSEQ multiplex PCR. The table has 20,000 or so clones, around 65% seen once. This sample's treatment: randomized to nivolumab then ipilimumab (arm A) or the reverse (arm B). This specimen consisted of CD8+ T cells sorted from blood (inferred from file names), obtained from a patient given nivolumab and ipilimumab in sequence. The receptors shown here come from a human donor with melanoma.

The rearrangement uses TRBV11-2 and TRBJ2-5, with D unclear. Germline V lookup: CDR1 SGHAT, CDR2 FQNNGV. The CDR3 loop spans 16 amino acids. The V gene lost 5 bases and the J gene lost 2 bases, with 18 bases spanning the gap. CDR3 protein: CASSTLIGQDQETQYF. In DNA, the CDR3 is TGTGCCAGCAGCACCCTCATTGGGCAGGATCAAGAGACCCAGTACTTC.

This clone has only a few counts. The chain recombines TRBV6-1 with TRBJ1-2; 7 bases map to TRBD1. Trimming removed 3 bases from V and 4 bases from J; junction bases left unmatched: 5. Germline V CDR1 and CDR2: MNHNS, SASEGT. The CDR3 has 14 residues. This CDR3 is CASSEAGTVYGYTF. For the CDR3, the DNA is TGTGCCAGCAGTGAGGCCGGGACAGTCTATGGCTACACCTTC.

The chain has TRBV21-1 and TRBJ2-7; TRBD2 was called by the table and not checked on the DNA. TRBV21-1 is marked as a pseudogene. This CDR3 is built from 13 residues. CDR3 nucleotides: TGTGCCGTGCCGGGGGGGACCCCCTACGAGCAGTACTTC. It codes for CAVPGGTPYEQYF.

This sequence joins TRBV28 and TRBJ1-3, with TRBD1 matching 9 bases. Trimming cost V 6 bases and J 3 bases; bases outside gene matches: 0. Germline V gene sequence: CDR1 MDHEN, CDR2 SYDVKM. The CDR3 has 13 amino acids. CDR3 DNA: TGTGCCAGCAGGGACAGGGGTGGAAACACCATATATTTT. Translation: CASRDRGGNTIYF.

This clone was detected once. The chain recombines TRBV25-1 with TRBJ1-2; D is possibly TRBD1 (5 bases). The CDR3 length is 12 residues. Germline-derived CDR1 and CDR2 are MGHDK and SYGVNS. The V end was cut by 5 bases, the J end by 7 bases, with 11 bases between. DNA of the CDR3: TGTGCCAGCAGTTCAAGGGGTCGTGGCTACACCTTC. As protein: CASSSRGRGYTF.

The table lists this clone with a few counts. The chain combines TRBV5-4 with TRBJ2-7; TRBD2 might be the D (6 bases). Germline CDR1 reads SGHNT; CDR2 reads YYREEE (reference sequence). The CDR3 consists of 14 residues. V lost 2 bases, J lost 6 bases, and 15 bases lay in between. The CDR3 reads CASSLGGDPGEQYF. In DNA form, the CDR3 reads TGTGCCAGCAGCTTAGGAGGGGACCCTGGCGAGCAGTACTTC.

The chain is built from TRBV4-2 and TRBJ1-5, with D tentatively TRBD1 (5 bases). The CDR3 sequence is 15 residues long. V lost 0 bases, J lost 6 bases, and 12 bases lay in between. The germline gives CDR1 LGHNA, CDR2 YNFKEQ. The CDR3 here is CASSQDRGGGQPQHF. In nucleotides, the CDR3 is TGTGCCAGCAGCCAAGATAGGGGAGGCGGTCAGCCCCAGCATTTT.

Concerning this clone: The CDR3 end shows no conserved phenylalanine or tryptophan, and so a read error is likely. The chain carries TRBV7-9 and TRBJ2-7, with TRBD1 matching over 9 bases. J lost 5 bases, V lost 5 bases, and 13 bases had no gene match. The germline V gene has CDR1 SEHNR and CDR2 FQNEAQ (reference sequence). CDR3 length equals 16 residues. CDR3: CASSTPRGTGTHEQYL. In DNA, the CDR3 is TGTGCCAGCAGCACCCCGAGGGGGACAGGGACCCACGAGCAGTACCTC.

The chain couples TRBV27 to TRBJ2-5; no clear D. The J call may not be correct, given that the DNA end is closer to TRBJ2-7. The CDR3 spans 15 residues. Germline V gene sequence: CDR1 MNHEY, CDR2 SMNVEV (reference sequence). The CDR3 spells CASSFSGWASYEQYF. CDR3 in DNA: TGTGCCAGCAGTTTCTCAGGTTGGGCCTCCTACGAGCAGTACTTC.

There are a few counts of this clone. This rearrangement joins TRBV21-1 to TRBJ1-6; TRBD1 is the table's D call, not checked against the DNA. TRBV21-1 counts as a pseudogene. CDR3 length equals 17 residues. The CDR3 loop reads CASSPGQGSLQDSPLHF. CDR3 coding DNA: TGTGCCAGCAGCCCCGGACAGGGGTCTTTACAGGATTCACCCCTCCACTTT.

CDR3 amino acids: CASSLGTFNQPQHF. CDR3 sequence (DNA): TGTGCCAGCAGCCTCGGGACATTCAATCAGCCCCAGCATTTT. This chain connects TRBV7-2 to TRBJ1-5; a possible D gene is TRBD1 (6 bases). The CDR3 is 14 amino acids. The V gene's germline CDR1 is SGHTA and CDR2 FQGNSA. V was shortened by 5 bases and J by 3 bases, with 11 bases between the two germline ends.

The chain recombines TRBV19 with TRBJ2-1; D ambiguous. Germline CDR1 reads LNHDA; CDR2 reads SQIVND (reference sequence). V lost 5 bases, J lost 0 bases, and 17 bases lay in between. The CDR3 is 17 residues long. CDR3 coding DNA: TGTGCCAGTAGTCGCTGGAGCAGAGCTCCCTCCTACAATGAGCAGTTCTTC. This codes for CASSRWSRAPSYNEQFF.

The genes are TRBV14 and TRBJ2-3; D might be TRBD1 (6 bases). Germline lookup yields CDR1 SGHDN and CDR2 FVKESK. The CDR3 has 17 residues. The ends were cut back, 1 base at V and 5 bases at J, with 19 bases in the middle. CDR3 nucleotide sequence: TGTGCCAGCAGCCAAGCTTTCACAGGGACGTGGAGAGATACGCAGTATTTT. Encoded protein: CASSQAFTGTWRDTQYF.

The chain joins TRBV7-9 to TRBJ2-6, with 9 nucleotides matching TRBD1. The CDR3 covers 18 residues. CDR1 is SEHNR and CDR2 is FQNEAQ in the germline V gene (reference sequence). The trim removed 4 bases at V and 2 bases at J, leaving 9 bases unmatched. DNA of the CDR3: TGTGCCAGCAGCTCAGTGGACAGGGGTCAGGCTGGGGCCAACGTCCTGACTTTC. It is translated as CASSSVDRGQAGANVLTF.

The rearrangement uses TRBV19 and TRBJ2-7, with 8 bases lining up with TRBD1. J gave up 6 bases and V 4 bases, and 11 bases lay outside the gene matches. Germline loops: CDR1 LNHDA, CDR2 SQIVND (reference sequence). This CDR3 has 15 residues. CDR3 residues: CASSSYPQGAGEQYF. The DNA of the CDR3 is TGTGCCAGTAGTAGTTATCCCCAGGGGGCGGGCGAGCAGTACTTC.

J is TRBJ1-1 and V is TRBV11-2; D unclear. The CDR3 has 18 amino acids. Germline-derived CDR1 and CDR2 are SGHAT and FQNNGV. Trimming shortened V by 5 bases and J by 4 bases, and 26 bases separated the two germline ends. As DNA, the CDR3 is TGTGCCAGCAGCGCACCCGGGCTGGGGATCGGGAAAAGCACTGAAGCTTTCTTT. Encoded protein: CASSAPGLGIGKSTEAFF.

The chain joins TRBV11-2 to TRBJ1-5; 7 bases match TRBD1. This CDR3 is built from 13 residues. Germline CDR1 SGHAT, CDR2 FQNNGV. Trimming at V came to 4 bases and at J to 9 bases, leaving 6 bases not matched to a gene. CDR3 amino acids: CASSSTGSRPQHF. CDR3 nucleotides: TGTGCCAGCAGCTCGACAGGGTCGCGGCCCCAGCATTTT. The complete variable domain, with remaining parts taken from reference TRBV11-2 and TRBJ1-5, reads EAGVAQSPRYKIIEKRQSVAFWCNPISGHATLYWYQQILGQGPKLLIQFQNNGVVDDSQLPKDRFSAERLKGVDSTLKIQPAKLEDSAVYLCASSSTGSRPQHFGDGTRLSIL.